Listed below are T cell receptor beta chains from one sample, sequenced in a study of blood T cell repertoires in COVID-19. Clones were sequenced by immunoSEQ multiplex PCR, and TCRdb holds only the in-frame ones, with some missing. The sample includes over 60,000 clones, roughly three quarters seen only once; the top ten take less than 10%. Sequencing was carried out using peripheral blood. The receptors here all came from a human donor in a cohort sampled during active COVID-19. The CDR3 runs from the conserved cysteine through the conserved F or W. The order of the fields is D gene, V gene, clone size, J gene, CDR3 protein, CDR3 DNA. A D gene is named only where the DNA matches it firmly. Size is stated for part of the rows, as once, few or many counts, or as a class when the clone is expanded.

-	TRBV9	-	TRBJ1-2	CASSVGTEANYGYTF	TGTGCCAGCAGCGTAGGGACAGAAGCTAACTATGGCTACACCTTC
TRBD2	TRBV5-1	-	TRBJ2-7	CASSLGDYPYEQYF	TGCGCCAGCAGCTTGGGGGACTATCCCTACGAGCAGTACTTC
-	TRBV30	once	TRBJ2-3	CASNGIASSTDTQYF	TGTGCCTCTAACGGGATAGCGTCTAGCACAGATACGCAGTATTTT
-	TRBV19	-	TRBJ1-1	CASTSLGGPQVTEAFF	TGTGCCAGTACCTCACTAGGTGGCCCGCAGGTCACTGAAGCTTTCTTT
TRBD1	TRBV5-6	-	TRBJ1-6	CASSLGQGATPLHF	TGTGCCAGCAGCCTGGGACAGGGGGCTACACCCCTCCACTTT
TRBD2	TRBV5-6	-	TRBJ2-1	CASSLAGLAGAEQFF	TGTGCCAGCAGCCTAGCTGGACTAGCGGGAGCTGAGCAGTTCTTC
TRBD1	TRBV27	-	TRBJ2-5	CASSLSQTGPTQYF	TGTGCCAGCAGTTTATCCCAGACAGGGCCGACCCAGTACTTC
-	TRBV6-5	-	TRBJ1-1	CASSRETANTEAFF	TGTGCCAGCAGCAGAGAGACAGCGAACACTGAAGCTTTCTTT
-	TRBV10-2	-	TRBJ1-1	CASSYTGGPNTEAFF	TGCGCCAGCAGTTATACAGGCGGCCCGAACACTGAAGCTTTCTTT
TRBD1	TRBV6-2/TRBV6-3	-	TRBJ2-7	CASSYLQGNEQYF	TGTGCCAGCAGTTACCTACAGGGGAACGAGCAGTACTTC
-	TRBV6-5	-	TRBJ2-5	CASSYLQRGLETQYF	TGTGCCAGCAGTTACTTACAGAGGGGGTTAGAGACCCAGTACTTC
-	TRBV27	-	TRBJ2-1	CASTPSPVGHEQFF	TGTGCCAGCACCCCGTCTCCGGTTGGTCATGAGCAGTTCTTC
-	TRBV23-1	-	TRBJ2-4	CASSQIFGEAKNIQYF	TGCGCCAGCAGTCAAATATTTGGTGAGGCCAAAAACATTCAGTACTTC
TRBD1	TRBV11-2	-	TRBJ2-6	CASSFQGASGANVLTF	TGTGCCAGCAGCTTCCAGGGGGCTAGTGGGGCCAACGTCCTGACTTTC
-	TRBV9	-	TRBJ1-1	CASSVREAMNTEAFF	TGTGCCAGCAGCGTCAGGGAGGCTATGAACACTGAAGCTTTCTTT
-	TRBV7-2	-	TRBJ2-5	CASRPGAGETQYF	TGTGCCAGCAGACCAGGGGCAGGGGAGACCCAGTACTTC
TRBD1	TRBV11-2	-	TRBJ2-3	CASSFSLGGSTDTQYF	TGTGCCAGCAGCTTCTCTCTAGGGGGCTCCACAGATACGCAGTATTTT
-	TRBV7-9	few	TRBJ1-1	CASSPQGRGSTEAFF	TGTGCCAGCAGCCCTCAGGGGAGGGGTTCCACTGAAGCTTTCTTT
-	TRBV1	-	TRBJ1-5	CTSSPVNQPQHF	TGCACCAGCAGCCCGGTTAATCAGCCCCAGCATTTT